The next 4 T cell receptor beta chains were all read from a single sample in a study of T-cell reconstitution after alpha-beta-depleted transplantation in children. Study conclusions and caveats: As was reported, about two months after transplant, alpha-beta T cells came from several hundred expanded graft clones.

These receptors have no known antigen. Preparing the TCRbeta library involved the use of unique molecular identifiers. TCRdb processed the PCR reads anew with MiXCR; each CDR3 protein has one entry. The profile shows tens of thousands of distinct CDR3 sequences, roughly 6.5% of them singletons. The specimen comprised peripheral blood, sampled 60 days after TCRalphabeta/CD19-depleted stem cell transplant. All receptors derive from a child younger than two who had a stem cell transplant for acute myeloid leukemia, so the T cells may come from the graft donor.

In this sample, this clonotype turned up a few times. This chain joins TRBV7-8 and TRBJ1-6, with 7 bases that match TRBD1. The CDR3 extends over 15 amino acids. Trimming cost V 2 bases and J 9 bases; bases outside gene matches: 7. Germline CDR1 is SGHVS and CDR2 is FQNEAQ. CDR3 nucleotides: TGTGCCAGCAGCTTATATGGGACAGTTTCTTCACCCCTCCACTTT. Translating gives CASSLYGTVSSPLHF.

This clonotype appeared many times. The rearrangement links TRBV4-3 to TRBJ2-3; D remains ambiguous. Germline CDR1 and CDR2: LGHNA and YSLEER. V lost 3 bases and J lost 4, with 8 bases in between. CDR3 length: 13 residues. The CDR3 here is CASSQASPDTQYF. The CDR3 coding sequence is TGCGCCAGCAGCCAGGCATCTCCAGATACGCAGTATTTT.

This clonotype appeared many times. The chain employs TRBV4-3 and TRBJ1-1; perhaps TRBD1 as D (6 bases). The germline V gene has CDR1 LGHNA and CDR2 YSLEER. CDR3 length: 15 residues. Trimming cost V 1 base and J 0 bases, with 9 bases left between them. As DNA, the CDR3 is TGCGCCAGCAGCCAAGTTCCAGGGGTGAACACTGAAGCTTTCTTT. Translating gives CASSQVPGVNTEAFF.

This clonotype was detected ten times or more. The J gene is TRBJ2-2, the V gene TRBV5-1; perhaps D is TRBD1 or TRBD2 (5 bases each). V was pared by 4 bases and J by 11 bases, with 12 bases between. Germline V gene data show CDR1 as SGHRS and CDR2 as YFSETQ. The CDR3 has 12 residues. Written as DNA, the CDR3 is TGCGCCAGCAGCCCCGGGACGAGAGAGCTGTTTTTT. Protein product: CASSPGTRELFF.